Presented here are 30 T cell receptor beta chains from one specimen sequenced in a study of molecular identifiers for immune sequencing clone quantification. TCRdb re-derived calls from the PCR reads in MiXCR, one entry per CDR3 protein. The table includes about 640,000 distinct CDR3 sequences, 20% detected once. Sequenced: naive CD8+ T cells from blood, with Jurkat cell RNA spiked in. The subset is: FACS-sorted CD8+CD4-CCR7+CD45RA+ naive T cells. All receptors derive from a human donor in good health. Some libraries in this study had Jurkat cell RNA spiked in.

The rearrangement links TRBV11-2 to TRBJ2-2; 11 nucleotides agree with TRBD2. Unmatched junction bases numbered 7, after V lost 5 bases and J lost 5 bases. This CDR3 contains 16 residues. Germline loops: CDR1 SGHAT, CDR2 FQNNGV. DNA of the CDR3: TGTGCCAGCAGCCCAGATAGCGGGGGGGCTACCGGGGAGCTGTTTTTT. This gives the protein CASSPDSGGATGELFF.

Concerning this clonotype itself: This may come from a read error, since a much larger clone is one base off. V gene TRBV12-3 or TRBV12-4 combines with J gene TRBJ2-4, with D hard to call. This CDR3 comprises 13 residues. The CDR3 loop is CASSTTAKNIRYF. The CDR3 DNA follows: TGTGCCAGCAGTACTACCGCCAAAAACATTCGGTACTTC.

This clonotype was seen at least ten times. V and J are TRBV27 and TRBJ2-7, with no clear D. CDR1 and CDR2 (germline): MNHEY, SMNVEV (reference sequence). V lost 5 bases to trimming and J lost 0 bases, with 8 bases between them. The CDR3 extends over 13 amino acids. The CDR3 coding sequence is TGTGCCAGCAGTGAGACGGACTCCTACGAGCAGTACTTC. Translating it yields CASSETDSYEQYF.

This clonotype has more than one count but fewer than ten. V is TRBV4-1 and J is TRBJ2-1; 14 bases are a match to TRBD2. The CDR3 length is 22 residues. V was pared by 5 bases and J by 1 base, with 19 bases of the junction left unmatched. Germline-derived CDR1 and CDR2 are MGHRA and YSYEKL. In DNA form, the CDR3 reads TGCGCCAGCAGCACTGTCCGGCTCGCGGGACTAGCGGGAGTCGGGTCCTACAATGAGCAGTTCTTC. Its protein product is CASSTVRLAGLAGVGSYNEQFF.

This clonotype has only a few counts. Just one base apart from a much larger clone, this may be a read error. The rearrangement links TRBV5-6 to TRBJ1-1; 10 bases line up with TRBD1. CDR3 length: 14 residues. In germline, CDR1 is SGHDT, CDR2 YYEEEE. The CDR3 is CASSWDRGNTGAFF. CDR3 in DNA: TGTGCCAGCAGCTGGGACAGGGGTAACACTGGAGCTTTCTTT.

This clonotype showed up many times. The CDR3 DNA sequence: TGTGCCTGGAGTCCATTGGCGACGACCTACGAGCAGTACTTC. Its translation is CAWSPLATTYEQYF. The chain is built from TRBV30 and TRBJ2-7; D unclear. CDR1 GTSNPN and CDR2 SVGIG come from the germline V gene (reference sequence). The ends were cut back, 2 bases at V and 2 bases at J, with 13 bases in the middle. The CDR3 spans 14 residues. Variable domain in full (rest from reference TRBV30 and TRBJ2-7): SQTIHQWPATLVQPVGSPLSLECTVEGTSNPNLYWYRQAAGRGLQLLFYSVGIGQISSEVPQNLSASRPQDRQFILSSKKLLLSDSGFYLCAWSPLATTYEQYFGPGTRLTVT.

This clonotype was detected many times. V is TRBV12-3 or TRBV12-4 and J is TRBJ1-1, with 9 positions matching TRBD1. There are 16 residues in the CDR3. The V and J ends lost 4 bases and 2 bases, in that order; junction bases with no gene match: 8. CDR3 residues: CASSSLPTGGNTEAFF. CDR3 in DNA: TGTGCCAGCAGTTCACTACCGACAGGGGGTAACACTGAAGCTTTCTTT.

Many counts were recorded for this clonotype. The chain joins TRBV9 to TRBJ1-4; 9 bases match TRBD1. This CDR3 comprises 15 residues. Germline CDR1 is SGDLS and CDR2 is YYNGEE. V trimming: 3 bases; J trimming: 7 bases; junction bases outside the gene matches: 7. This chain's CDR3 is CASSATWGQGEKLFF. DNA of the CDR3: TGTGCCAGCAGCGCAACTTGGGGACAGGGTGAAAAACTGTTTTTT. Looking up the rest from reference TRBV9 and TRBJ1-4 gives the full variable domain: DSGVTQTPKHLITATGQRVTLRCSPRSGDLSVYWYQQSLDQGLQFLIQYYNGEERAKGNILERFSAQQFPDLHSELNLSSLELGDSALYFCASSATWGQGEKLFFGSGTQLSVL.

This clonotype was seen at least ten times. The genes are TRBV5-6 and TRBJ1-1; 8 bases are shared with TRBD1. Germline CDR1 is SGHDT and CDR2 is YYEEEE. This CDR3 has 15 residues. The junction had 11 bases not matched to a gene; V was cut back by 4 bases and J by 6 bases. The CDR3 loop is CASSQQGDPWPEAFF. The CDR3 nucleotides are TGTGCCAGCAGCCAACAGGGGGACCCGTGGCCTGAAGCTTTCTTT.

Many counts were recorded for this clonotype. The J gene is TRBJ1-2, the V gene TRBV6-2 or TRBV6-3; D uncertain. The length of the CDR3 is 13 residues. Germline CDR1 and CDR2: MNHEY and SVGEGT. Trimming removed 6 bases from V and 4 bases from J, with 12 bases in between. The CDR3 nucleotides are TGTGCCAGCAGCCCCCCAGAAATCTATGGCTACACCTTC. Its translation: CASSPPEIYGYTF.

In its sample, this clonotype was seen many times. The rearrangement uses TRBV29-1 and TRBJ2-5, with a tentative D call TRBD1 (5 bases). CDR1 is SQVTM, CDR2 ANQGSEA, per germline. This CDR3 is built from 16 residues. The germline V and J ends were trimmed by 4 bases and 1 base, with 19 bases remaining between them. The CDR3 region is CSVARGRALAQETQYF. The CDR3 DNA reads as TGCAGCGTTGCTAGGGGTCGGGCGTTGGCCCAAGAGACCCAGTACTTC.

For this clonotype: A read error may explain this, as a much larger clone is one base away. The chain joins TRBV7-3 to TRBJ2-5, with D hard to call. This CDR3 contains 13 residues. CDR1 is SGHTA, CDR2 FQGTGA, per germline. Trimming pared 4 bases from V and 3 bases from J, leaving 9 bases between. CDR3 coding DNA: TGTGCCAGCAGCTGGGATGGGGAAGAGACCCAGTACTTC. Translating gives CASSWDGEETQYF.

This clonotype appeared many times. The chain links TRBV30 to TRBJ2-3; 9 positions agree with TRBD2. CDR1 and CDR2 from the germline V gene are GTSNPN and SVGIG (reference sequence). V lost 2 bases to trimming and J lost 3 bases; unmatched junction nucleotides: 3. The CDR3 has 14 amino acids. As DNA, the CDR3 is TGTGCCTGGAGTAGCGGGGGGTCGACAGATACGCAGTATTTT. It codes for CAWSSGGSTDTQYF.

At least ten counts were recorded for this clonotype. The V call is TRBV4-3, the J call TRBJ2-1; the match to TRBD2 covers 9 bases. Germline V gene lookup returns CDR1 LGHNA and CDR2 YSLEER. J lost 10 bases, V lost 0 bases, and 7 bases had no gene match. This CDR3 has 15 residues. This CDR3 is CASSQDLAREGEQFF. The CDR3 nucleotides are TGCGCCAGCAGCCAAGATTTGGCGCGGGAGGGGGAGCAGTTCTTC.

J is TRBJ2-3 and V is TRBV5-4; D is ambiguous. Trimming removed 4 bases at V and 3 bases at J, with 12 bases between. CDR1 is SGHNT and CDR2 is YYREEE in the germline V gene (reference sequence). CDR3 length: 14 residues. The CDR3, as DNA: TGTGCCAGCAGCCAATTGCTGTGGACAGATACGCAGTATTTT. Amino acid sequence: CASSQLLWTDTQYF.

This clonotype was detected only once. The CDR3 is CASSSDRGGLDTEAFF. The CDR3 coding sequence is TGTGCCAGCAGTTCGGACAGGGGGGGACTGGACACTGAAGCTTTCTTT. The V and J genes are TRBV12-3 or TRBV12-4 and TRBJ1-1; 10 positions match TRBD1. The CDR3 loop spans 16 amino acids. The ends lost 4 bases at V and 3 bases at J; junction bases unmatched: 8.

This clonotype has just a few counts. The chain recombines TRBV19 with TRBJ2-1; tentatively, D is TRBD1 or TRBD2 (5 bases each). Trimming cost V 8 bases and J 5 bases, with 16 bases left between them. The CDR3 is 14 amino acids. CDR1 is LNHDA, CDR2 SQIVND, per germline (reference sequence). CDR3 nucleotides: TGTGCCAGTGGTGTTTTCGGGACGGACAATGAGCAGTTCTTC. This codes for CASGVFGTDNEQFF.

This clonotype was seen more than once but under ten times. The chain carries TRBV20-1 and TRBJ2-7, with 10 bases matching TRBD1. The V and J ends lost 2 bases and 6 bases, in that order; junction bases with no gene match: 10. From germline, CDR1 is DFQATT and CDR2 SNEGSKA (reference sequence). The CDR3 spans 15 residues. CDR3 sequence (DNA): TGCAGTGCTAGAAAGAAGCCGGGACAGGGGATCGAGCAGTACTTC. Encoded protein: CSARKKPGQGIEQYF.

CDR3: CASSSSGTGHYEQYF. The CDR3 DNA is TGTGCCAGCAGTAGCTCCGGGACAGGGCATTACGAGCAGTACTTC. The chain couples TRBV3-1 to TRBJ2-7, with 9 bases lining up with TRBD1. Germline CDR1 reads LGHDT; CDR2 reads YNNKEL (reference sequence). V was pared by 6 bases and J by 4 bases, with 10 bases of the junction left unmatched. The CDR3 extends over 15 amino acids.

This clonotype appeared a few times. The chain recombines TRBV4-1 with TRBJ1-5; D might be TRBD1 (5 bases). In germline, CDR1 is MGHRA, CDR2 YSYEKL. V lost 2 bases to trimming and J lost 8 bases, with 16 bases between them. There are 15 residues in the CDR3. The CDR3 reads CASSQSTGTSEPQHF. The CDR3 DNA is TGCGCCAGCAGCCAATCAACCGGGACTTCGGAGCCCCAGCATTTT.

This clonotype was observed a few times. The chain joins TRBV11-2 to TRBJ1-3; D is possibly TRBD1 (6 bases). Trimming cost V 7 bases and J 3 bases, with 13 bases left between them. Germline values: CDR1 SGHAT, CDR2 FQNNGV. CDR3 size: 14 residues. CDR3 nucleotide sequence: TGTGCCAGCACCGGAACAGGGTTTGGAAACACCATATATTTT. As protein: CASTGTGFGNTIYF. Full variable domain (rest looked up from reference TRBV11-2 and TRBJ1-3): EAGVAQSPRYKIIEKRQSVAFWCNPISGHATLYWYQQILGQGPKLLIQFQNNGVVDDSQLPKDRFSAERLKGVDSTLKIQPAKLEDSAVYLCASTGTGFGNTIYFGEGSWLTVV.

CDR3 loop: CASSWASSAGETQYF. The CDR3 nucleotides are TGTGCCAGCAGCTGGGCCTCCTCGGCGGGGGAGACCCAGTACTTC. The chain couples TRBV7-9 to TRBJ2-5, with D perhaps TRBD2 (6 bases). The germline V and J ends were trimmed by 4 bases and 5 bases, with 17 bases remaining between them. The CDR3 is made up of 15 amino acids. Germline loops: CDR1 SEHNR, CDR2 FQNEAQ (reference sequence).

This clonotype was picked up many times. This sequence joins TRBV5-1 and TRBJ2-3, with D maybe TRBD1 (5 bases). Germline CDR1 SGHRS, CDR2 YFSETQ. V was shortened by 6 bases and J by 4 bases, with 15 bases between the two germline ends. The CDR3 totals 14 residues. The CDR3 is CASTTWGAPDTQYF. CDR3 DNA sequence: TGCGCCAGCACCACTTGGGGCGCCCCAGATACGCAGTATTTT.

The CDR3 region has the DNA TGCAGTGCTGTCGGGACAGAGGTTGGTAGTGAGCAGTTCTTC. This gives the protein CSAVGTEVGSEQFF. J is TRBJ2-1 and V is TRBV20-1, with 7 bases fitting TRBD1. Per the germline V gene, CDR1 is DFQATT and CDR2 is SNEGSKA (reference sequence). V was pared by 5 bases and J by 9 bases, with 13 bases of the junction left unmatched. The CDR3 spans 14 residues.

The chain recombines TRBV11-2 with TRBJ2-1, with 10 positions matching TRBD2. Germline V gene lookup returns CDR1 SGHAT and CDR2 FQNNGV. The CDR3 runs 17 residues. Trimming removed 1 base from V and 7 bases from J; junction bases left unmatched: 10. This chain's CDR3 is CASSLVLVLAGRNEQFF. CDR3 DNA: TGTGCCAGCAGCTTAGTATTAGTACTAGCGGGAAGAAATGAGCAGTTCTTC. The full variable domain, its missing parts supplied by reference TRBV11-2 and TRBJ2-1, is EAGVAQSPRYKIIEKRQSVAFWCNPISGHATLYWYQQILGQGPKLLIQFQNNGVVDDSQLPKDRFSAERLKGVDSTLKIQPAKLEDSAVYLCASSLVLVLAGRNEQFFGPGTRLTVL.

This clonotype has a count of ten or more. CDR3 protein: CSVEDPVNYGYTF. CDR3 nucleotide sequence: TGCAGCGTTGAAGATCCCGTTAACTATGGCTACACCTTC. This chain joins TRBV29-1 and TRBJ1-2, with D unclear. The CDR3 extends over 13 amino acids. V gave up 0 bases and J gave up 1 base, with 6 bases separating them. The germline gives CDR1 SQVTM, CDR2 ANQGSEA. The full variable domain, with the rest looked up from reference TRBV29-1 and TRBJ1-2, is SAVISQKPSRDICQRGTSLTIQCQVDSQVTMMFWYRQQPGQSLTLIATANQGSEATYESGFVIDKFPISRPNLTFSTLTVSNMSPEDSSIYLCSVEDPVNYGYTFGSGTRLTVV.

There are a few counts of this clonotype. The V call is TRBV9, the J call TRBJ2-7; D uncertain. Trimming removed 2 bases from V and 2 bases from J, with 11 bases in between. This CDR3 has 14 amino acids. The germline gives CDR1 SGDLS, CDR2 YYNGEE. Here the CDR3 DNA reads TGTGCCAGCAGCGTGGGCAGCCAGCCCTACGAGCAGTACTTC. As protein: CASSVGSQPYEQYF.

This clonotype was counted ten times or more. V usage is TRBV30 and J usage is TRBJ2-3; 7 bases line up with TRBD1. J was trimmed by 2 bases and V by 6 bases; bases with no gene match: 8. The CDR3 is 14 residues long. The germline CDR1 and CDR2 sequences are GTSNPN and SVGIG (reference sequence). The CDR3 protein is CACGQELLTDTQYF. In DNA form, the CDR3 reads TGTGCCTGCGGACAGGAGCTCCTCACAGATACGCAGTATTTT.

This clonotype occurred many times. The rearrangement uses TRBV27 and TRBJ2-7, with TRBD1 matching over 10 bases. From germline, CDR1 is MNHEY and CDR2 SMNVEV (reference sequence). V gave up 2 bases and J gave up 6 bases; unmatched junction bases: 4. CDR3 length equals 14 residues. The CDR3, as DNA: TGTGCCAGCAGTTTAGGAGGGACAGGGGCCGAGCAGTACTTC. It yields the protein CASSLGGTGAEQYF.

As to this clonotype: A junction boundary mismatches the germline segment, possibly from a read error. The rearrangement links TRBV27 to TRBJ2-7; D gene uncertain. Germline assignment: CDR1 MNHEY and CDR2 SMNVEV (reference sequence). This CDR3 region has 13 residues. The CDR3 sequence: CASSLSDSYEQCF. The CDR3 nucleotides read TGTGCCAGCAGTTTGTCTGACTCCTACGAGCAGTGCTTC.